This T cell receptor (beta chain) was captured by sequencing in a study of cytomegalovirus exposure and HLA in healthy donors. 60 Vbeta and 13 Jbeta primers were used in PCR. TCRdb's table, derived via immunoSEQ multiplex PCR, lists solely in-frame clones and lacks some. The data hold a few hundred thousand clones, with under 90% observed a single time. Per germline, CDR1 SGDLS and CDR2 YYNGEE. There are 15 residues in the CDR3. V lost 1 base and J lost 4; bases outside the gene matches: 5. J is TRBJ2-1 and V is TRBV9; 7 nucleotides align to TRBD2. The origin of this receptor is a girl aged 2 to 10 in good health and CMV-seronegative. Sequencing used PBMCs. The CDR3 sequence: CASSVIAGEYNEQFF. In nucleotides, the CDR3 is TGTGCCAGCAGCGTAATAGCGGGCGAGTACAATGAGCAGTTCTTC.